This TCR beta chain was sequenced for a study of cytomegalovirus exposure and HLA in healthy donors. Assay used: immunoSEQ multiplex PCR; TCRdb lists only in-frame clones, some missing. Among around 150,000 clones listed, roughly 80% were seen once. CDR1 is SGDLS and CDR2 is YYNGEE in the germline V gene. Trimming shortened V by 3 bases and J by 2 bases, and 9 bases separated the two germline ends. The CDR3 is 13 residues long. The sample taken for sequencing was PBMCs. The receptor's source is a man aged 30-40 years in good health and CMV-seropositive. The J gene is TRBJ2-7, the V gene TRBV9; D unresolved. CDR3 in amino acids: CASSASPAYEQYF. As DNA, the CDR3 is TGTGCCAGCAGCGCTTCGCCGGCCTACGAGCAGTACTTC.